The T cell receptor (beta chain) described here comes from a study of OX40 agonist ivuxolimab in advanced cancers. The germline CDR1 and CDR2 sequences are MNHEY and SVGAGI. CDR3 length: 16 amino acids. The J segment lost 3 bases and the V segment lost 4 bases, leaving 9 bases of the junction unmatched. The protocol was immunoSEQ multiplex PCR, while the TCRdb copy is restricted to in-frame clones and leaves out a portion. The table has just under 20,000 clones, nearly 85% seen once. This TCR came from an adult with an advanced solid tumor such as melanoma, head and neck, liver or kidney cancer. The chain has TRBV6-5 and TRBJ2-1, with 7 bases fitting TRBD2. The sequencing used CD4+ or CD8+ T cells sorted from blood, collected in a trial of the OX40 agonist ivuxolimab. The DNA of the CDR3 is TGTGCCAGCAGTTCGAGAATGACTAGCTTCTACAATGAGCAGTTCTTC. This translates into CASSSRMTSFYNEQFF.